This is a list of T cell receptor beta chains from one sample in a study of blood T cell repertoires in COVID-19. The protocol was immunoSEQ multiplex PCR, while the TCRdb copy is restricted to in-frame clones and leaves out a portion. The data contain 120,000 or so clones, roughly 90% of them singletons. The sequenced material came from peripheral blood. These receptors all stem from a man aged 70 or older who had recovered from COVID-19. Both conserved end residues are part of each CDR3. Each record gives: CDR3 protein, CDR3 DNA, D gene, J gene, V gene, clone size. D genes are given only for firm matches. A clone size is listed for some rows: how often the clone was seen (once, few, many), or a class if it is expanded.

CDR3 protein: CASSQEGLAASTDTQYF; CDR3 DNA: TGTGCCAGCAGCCAAGAAGGGCTAGCGGCTAGCACAGATACGCAGTATTTT; D gene: TRBD2; J gene: TRBJ2-3; V gene: TRBV4-2; clone size: once
CDR3 protein: CASSLTAGGDTEAFF; CDR3 DNA: TGTGCCAGCAGCTTAACGGCAGGGGGTGACACTGAAGCTTTCTTT; D gene: TRBD1; J gene: TRBJ1-1; V gene: TRBV7-3; clone size: NA
CDR3 protein: CASSPTGPTDTQYF; CDR3 DNA: TGTGCCAGCAGCCCGACAGGTCCCACAGATACGCAGTATTTT; D gene: NA; J gene: TRBJ2-3; V gene: TRBV3-1/TRBV3-2; clone size: NA
CDR3 protein: CASSPGQSLTIGYTF; CDR3 DNA: TGTGCCAGCTCACCAGGACAGTCCTTAACTATCGGCTACACCTTC; D gene: NA; J gene: TRBJ1-2; V gene: TRBV18; clone size: few
CDR3 protein: CATSRATSSSYEQYF; CDR3 DNA: TGTGCCACCAGCAGAGCTACTTCGAGCTCCTACGAGCAGTACTTC; D gene: NA; J gene: TRBJ2-7; V gene: TRBV15; clone size: NA
CDR3 protein: CASSYPSGTSFIPDTQYF; CDR3 DNA: TGTGCCAGCAGTTACCCGTCGGGGACTAGCTTCATCCCAGATACGCAGTATTTT; D gene: TRBD2; J gene: TRBJ2-3; V gene: TRBV6-2/TRBV6-3; clone size: NA
CDR3 protein: CASSYNGGYEQYF; CDR3 DNA: TGTGCCAGCAGTTACAACGGCGGCTACGAGCAGTACTTC; D gene: NA; J gene: TRBJ2-7; V gene: TRBV6-5; clone size: NA
CDR3 protein: CAYSQGPNTGELFF; CDR3 DNA: TGTGCCTATTCACAGGGCCCGAACACCGGGGAGCTGTTTTTT; D gene: NA; J gene: TRBJ2-2; V gene: TRBV2; clone size: NA
CDR3 protein: CSVEVASGQEGEQYF; CDR3 DNA: TGCAGCGTTGAAGTGGCTAGCGGGCAGGAAGGGGAGCAGTACTTC; D gene: TRBD2; J gene: TRBJ2-7; V gene: TRBV29-1; clone size: NA
CDR3 protein: CASSLGTRLYNEQFF; CDR3 DNA: TGTGCCAGCAGTCTAGGGACTAGGCTTTACAATGAGCAGTTCTTC; D gene: TRBD2; J gene: TRBJ2-1; V gene: TRBV3-1/TRBV3-2; clone size: NA
CDR3 protein: CASSEDRDNQPQHF; CDR3 DNA: TGTGCCAGCAGTGAGGACAGGGACAATCAGCCCCAGCATTTT; D gene: TRBD1; J gene: TRBJ1-5; V gene: TRBV2; clone size: few
CDR3 protein: CASSPRRRAEAFF; CDR3 DNA: TGTGCCAGCAGCCCCCGAAGGAGGGCAGAAGCTTTCTTT; D gene: NA; J gene: TRBJ1-1; V gene: TRBV11-2; clone size: NA
CDR3 protein: CASATGGQNEKLFF; CDR3 DNA: TGCGCCAGCGCAACCGGCGGACAGAATGAAAAACTGTTTTTT; D gene: NA; J gene: TRBJ1-4; V gene: TRBV5-1; clone size: NA
CDR3 protein: CASSSSGGSSYEQYF; CDR3 DNA: TGCGCCAGCAGCTCCAGCGGGGGATCCTCCTACGAGCAGTACTTC; D gene: TRBD2; J gene: TRBJ2-7; V gene: TRBV4-1; clone size: NA
CDR3 protein: CASSPGTGNEAFF; CDR3 DNA: TGTGCCAGCAGCCCCGGGACAGGGAATGAAGCTTTCTTT; D gene: TRBD1; J gene: TRBJ1-1; V gene: TRBV11-2; clone size: NA
CDR3 protein: CASSLIGGGSEAFF; CDR3 DNA: TGTGCCAGCAGCTTAATTGGGGGGGGGTCTGAAGCTTTCTTT; D gene: NA; J gene: TRBJ1-1; V gene: TRBV11-2; clone size: once
CDR3 protein: CASSLEPGGGGNTIYF; CDR3 DNA: TGTGCCAGCAGCTTGGAGCCCGGGGGAGGAGGAAACACCATATATTTT; D gene: NA; J gene: TRBJ1-3; V gene: TRBV5-4; clone size: NA
CDR3 protein: CASSLNLEQFF; CDR3 DNA: TGTGCCAGCAGTTTAAATCTCGAGCAGTTCTTC; D gene: NA; J gene: TRBJ2-1; V gene: TRBV28; clone size: NA
CDR3 protein: CASSIGGTGTTNEKLFF; CDR3 DNA: TGTGCCAGTAGTATAGGAGGGACAGGGACAACTAATGAAAAACTGTTTTTT; D gene: TRBD1; J gene: TRBJ1-4; V gene: TRBV19; clone size: NA
CDR3 protein: CASSAWGGSQPQHF; CDR3 DNA: TGTGCCAGCAGCGCATGGGGGGGTAGTCAGCCCCAGCATTTT; D gene: NA; J gene: TRBJ1-5; V gene: TRBV9; clone size: NA
CDR3 protein: CASGLNQNTEAFF; CDR3 DNA: TGTGCCAGCGGCTTAAATCAGAACACTGAAGCTTTCTTT; D gene: NA; J gene: TRBJ1-1; V gene: TRBV12-3/TRBV12-4; clone size: NA
CDR3 protein: CATYRGNNQPQHF; CDR3 DNA: TGTGCCACCTACAGGGGGAACAATCAGCCCCAGCATTTT; D gene: TRBD1; J gene: TRBJ1-5; V gene: TRBV28; clone size: NA
CDR3 protein: CASSLDSGVTDTQYF; CDR3 DNA: TGCGCCAGCAGCTTGGATTCGGGGGTCACAGATACGCAGTATTTT; D gene: NA; J gene: TRBJ2-3; V gene: TRBV5-1; clone size: NA
CDR3 protein: CSVEAGIGYTF; CDR3 DNA: TGCAGCGTTGAGGCGGGGATTGGCTACACCTTC; D gene: NA; J gene: TRBJ1-2; V gene: TRBV29-1; clone size: NA
CDR3 protein: CASPHLAANEQFF; CDR3 DNA: TGTGCCAGCCCGCACCTAGCGGCCAATGAGCAGTTCTTC; D gene: TRBD2; J gene: TRBJ2-1; V gene: TRBV28; clone size: NA
CDR3 protein: CAIGGEGPLNQPQHF; CDR3 DNA: TGTGCCATCGGGGGGGAGGGACCGCTCAATCAGCCCCAGCATTTT; D gene: NA; J gene: TRBJ1-5; V gene: TRBV10-3; clone size: NA
CDR3 protein: CASSQDRGRSYEQYF; CDR3 DNA: TGCGCCAGCAGCCAGGACAGGGGCAGATCCTACGAGCAGTACTTC; D gene: TRBD1; J gene: TRBJ2-7; V gene: TRBV4-3; clone size: NA
CDR3 protein: CASRALVSGNTIYF; CDR3 DNA: TGTGCCAGCAGAGCACTGGTCTCTGGAAACACCATATATTTT; D gene: NA; J gene: TRBJ1-3; V gene: TRBV6-5; clone size: NA
CDR3 protein: CSASGSRDSTKIGIF; CDR3 DNA: TGCAGTGCTAGTGGCTCCCGGGACTCAACCAAGATCGGGATTTTT; D gene: NA; J gene: TRBJ1-4; V gene: TRBV20-1; clone size: NA
CDR3 protein: CARRLLGDYGYTF; CDR3 DNA: TGTGCCCGTAGACTCCTCGGGGACTATGGCTACACCTTC; D gene: NA; J gene: TRBJ1-2; V gene: TRBV30; clone size: NA
CDR3 protein: CASSTHGLAPYNEQFF; CDR3 DNA: TGTGCCAGCAGTACCCACGGACTAGCGCCTTACAATGAGCAGTTCTTC; D gene: TRBD2; J gene: TRBJ2-1; V gene: TRBV6-2/TRBV6-3; clone size: NA
CDR3 protein: CASRLYSGSEETQYF; CDR3 DNA: TGTGCCAGCAGACTCTATAGCGGATCAGAGGAGACCCAGTACTTC; D gene: NA; J gene: TRBJ2-5; V gene: TRBV6-5; clone size: NA